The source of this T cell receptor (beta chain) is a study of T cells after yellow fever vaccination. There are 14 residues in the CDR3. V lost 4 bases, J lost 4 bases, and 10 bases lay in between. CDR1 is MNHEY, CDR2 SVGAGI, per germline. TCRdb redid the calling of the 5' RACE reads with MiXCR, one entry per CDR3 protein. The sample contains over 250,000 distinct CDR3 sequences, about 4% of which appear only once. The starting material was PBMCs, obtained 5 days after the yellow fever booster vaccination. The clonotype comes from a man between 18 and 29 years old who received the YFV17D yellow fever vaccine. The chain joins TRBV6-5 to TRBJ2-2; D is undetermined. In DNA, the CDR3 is TGTGCCAGCAGTTCATACTGGCCCACCGGGGAGCTGTTTTTT. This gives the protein CASSSYWPTGELFF.